The following is a T cell receptor beta chain sequence with its context. These data originate in a study of T cell changes during pregnancy in multiple sclerosis. Some clones are missing from TCRdb's copy, which holds only in-frame ones; the method was immunoSEQ multiplex PCR. The table shows about 36,000 clones, with roughly 93% occurring only once. V lost 0 bases and J 4 bases, leaving 9 bases between the germline ends. This CDR3 is built from 15 residues. From germline, CDR1 is SGHDN and CDR2 FVKESK. This receptor was identified in a female donor with multiple sclerosis, enrolled in a pregnancy study. The chain has TRBV14 and TRBJ1-4; possible D gene TRBD1, 5 bases. The input for sequencing was CD4+ T cells from peripheral blood mononuclear cells, taken in the first trimester of pregnancy. CDR3 nucleotide sequence: TGTGCCAGCAGCCAAGAATGGGGCGGTAATGAAAAACTGTTTTTT. It is translated as CASSQEWGGNEKLFF.